This T cell receptor beta chain was observed in a study of cytomegalovirus exposure and HLA in healthy donors. Across the whole study: Most donors, 81% of 398 genotyped, fell in the Caucasian-associated ancestry cluster.

From germline, CDR1 is MDHEN and CDR2 SYDVKM. CDR3 length equals 14 residues. The V and J ends lost 6 bases and 2 bases, in that order; junction bases with no gene match: 4. The primer mix had 60 Vbeta and 13 Jbeta primers. Generated by immunoSEQ multiplex PCR, the TCRdb table keeps only in-frame clones and is missing some. Among around 120,000 clones, approximately 85% were seen once, and the ten largest hold 11%. This TCR came from a male donor in good health and CMV-seropositive. The chain couples TRBV28 to TRBJ2-7; 10 bases fit TRBD1. Sequencing was performed on PBMCs. The CDR3, as DNA: TGTGCCAGCAGGCGACAGGGGGCCCCCTACGAGCAGTACTTC. Residues: CASRRQGAPYEQYF.